Listed below are T cell receptor beta chains from one sample, sequenced in a study of blood T cell repertoires in COVID-19. TCRdb keeps only in-frame clones here, not all; method: immunoSEQ multiplex PCR. The sample records about 170,000 clones, 86% being singletons. Sequencing was done on a sample of peripheral blood. These receptors were taken from a man aged 65 to 85 with acute or convalescent COVID-19. The conserved cysteine and the conserved F or W are not part of the CDR3 here. The order of the fields is J gene, V gene, CDR3 protein.

j_gene: TRBJ2-6
v_gene: TRBV5-5
CDR3aa: ASSKGDRANVLT

j_gene: TRBJ1-5
v_gene: TRBV3-1/TRBV3-2
CDR3aa: ASSQDLTDQPQH

j_gene: TRBJ2-7
v_gene: TRBV9
CDR3aa: ASSGGLAGFSYEQY

j_gene: TRBJ1-2
v_gene: TRBV7-9
CDR3aa: ASSLLRDWDYGYT

j_gene: TRBJ1-5
v_gene: TRBV5-5
CDR3aa: ASSSDGDQPQH

j_gene: TRBJ2-1
v_gene: TRBV5-1
CDR3aa: ASSLGRGQPSNEQF

j_gene: TRBJ1-1
v_gene: TRBV15
CDR3aa: ATREVMNTEAF

j_gene: TRBJ1-5
v_gene: TRBV30
CDR3aa: AWRGTGFGNQPQH

j_gene: TRBJ2-5
v_gene: TRBV11-2
CDR3aa: ASSFEPQETQY

j_gene: TRBJ2-5
v_gene: TRBV5-8
CDR3aa: ASSLGGLAGETQY

j_gene: TRBJ2-5
v_gene: TRBV9
CDR3aa: ASSVLAGGYQETQY

j_gene: TRBJ2-4
v_gene: TRBV5-1
CDR3aa: ASSVVRENIQY

j_gene: TRBJ2-2
v_gene: TRBV9
CDR3aa: ASSARDSHTGELF

j_gene: TRBJ1-6
v_gene: TRBV6-6
CDR3aa: ASSPPDSRLH

j_gene: TRBJ1-2
v_gene: TRBV19
CDR3aa: ASRRQGAAYGYT

j_gene: TRBJ1-4
v_gene: TRBV9
CDR3aa: ASSVGSVQNEKLF